This T cell receptor beta chain was captured by sequencing in a study of blood T cell repertoires in COVID-19 (dated by TCRdb to the early 2020s). Broadly, across the study: Collaborator samples came from the United States, Italy and Spain and covered acute and convalescent phases of COVID-19. The material from the prospective study consisted of cDNA or gDNA derived from T cells, B-cell-depleted T cells, or PBMCs. Deeply sampled blood TCRbeta repertoires from subjects exposed to, actively infected with, or recovered from COVID-19 were included in the dataset. The repertoires were released in a freely available public database meant as a resource for research on the immune response to SARS-CoV-2. Samples came from the ongoing ImmuneRACE study (first 160 participants) plus 1,254 subjects from 6 global collaborators. A de-identified subject ID, COVID-19 status, age in years and sex were almost always included in the sample metadata. HLA class I and class II types, where available, came from metadata supplied by the sample provider rather than from assay-based typing.

TCRbeta CDR3 regions were amplified from genomic DNA using the immunoSEQ Assay, a bias-controlled multiplex PCR. The paper's processing steps were these. The number of nucleated cells in each sample was estimated from the amplification of reference gene primers within the assay. To quantify the absolute abundance of each unique TCRbeta CDR3 rearrangement, sequence reads were collapsed and filtered. For each sample, productive Simpson clonality was calculated by taking the square root of Simpson's diversity index across productive rearrangements. What TCRdb holds here is the immuneACCESS table cut down to in-frame rearrangements. Part of the clones is not present; checked against another copy, under half of the missing clones reflect an unresolved V gene, and the others are unexplained. That table supplies the V and J calls and clone size; D and trimming were determined from the DNA. In this sample the table shows 200,000 to 250,000 clones, approximately 82% of which occur a single time. Approximately 1.3% of the sample belongs to the ten largest clones.

A second Seattle source provided samples from volunteer blood donors who had recovered from COVID-19. Collaborating institutions collected whole blood in K2EDTA tubes following their own protocols. For TCRbeta analysis, collaborators shipped samples in one of three forms: frozen whole blood, isolated PBMCs, or DNA extracted from either of those sample types. In the case of this clone: Its recognized antigen is unknown. No quality values exist for individual bases; no much larger clone is one base distant.

What the research found in general, with its limitations: Clinical and demographic metadata were provided uncurated, with the amount varying by source and participant.

The CDR3 sequence holds 16 residues, the cysteine and phenylalanine included. Of the read, only the CDR3 DNA is kept; its 48 bases are in frame from base 1. Here V drops 8 bases and J drops 2 bases, and the junction holds 10 bases not matched to any gene. CDR1 and CDR2 were assigned from the germline V gene as SNHLY and FYNNEI. The rearrangement combines TRBV2 with TRBJ2-1, and TRBD1 matches 9 of the central bases. The source of this sequence is a middle-aged woman who had recovered from COVID-19. Sequences were obtained from peripheral blood. The DNA reads as follows: TGTGCCAGCTCCCCGGGACAGGGTTTAACCTACAATGAGCAGTTCTTC. Its coded protein is CASSPGQGLTYNEQFF.